Sequencing of this T cell receptor beta chain was carried out in a study of T cell repertoires in cytomegalovirus infection. Trimming left V 1 base short and J 6 bases short, with 6 bases between. Germline CDR1 reads MNHEY; CDR2 reads SVGAGI. The CDR3 consists of 12 residues. Each CDR3 protein is one row after TCRdb ran MiXCR on the reads. This sample carries hundreds of thousands of distinct CDR3 sequences, 20% to 30% of them seen once, and the ten largest clones take 7% to 9%. This clonotype has ten or more counts. Sequencing input: CD8+ T cells from PBMCs. This TCR derives from a human donor in good health (CMV status not recorded). Some clones in this sample may be carry-over from other donors' samples. The genes are TRBV6-5 and TRBJ1-1, with a weak D call TRBD1 (5 bases). The CDR3 nucleotides are TGTGCCAGCAGTTACTTGGGGGCTGAAGCTTTCTTT. This translates into CASSYLGAEAFF.